This T cell receptor (beta chain) appears in the sequencing data of a study of technical replicates of blood from a handful of donors. Sequencing used immunoSEQ multiplex PCR; TCRdb keeps in-frame clones, though not all of them. The table lists about 94,000 clones, approximately 95% of them singletons. The sample taken for sequencing was T cells isolated from PBMCs. The receptor was isolated from a human donor in good health.

The CDR3 is CASSLKRTGNTGELFF. The DNA for the CDR3 is TGTGCCAGCAGCTTGAAAAGGACAGGGAACACCGGGGAGCTGTTTTTT. The rearrangement uses TRBV5-8 and TRBJ2-2; TRBD1 matches at 7 bases. In germline, CDR1 is SGHTS, CDR2 YDEGEE. J gave up 1 base and V 1 base, and 4 bases lay outside the gene matches. The CDR3 covers 16 residues.